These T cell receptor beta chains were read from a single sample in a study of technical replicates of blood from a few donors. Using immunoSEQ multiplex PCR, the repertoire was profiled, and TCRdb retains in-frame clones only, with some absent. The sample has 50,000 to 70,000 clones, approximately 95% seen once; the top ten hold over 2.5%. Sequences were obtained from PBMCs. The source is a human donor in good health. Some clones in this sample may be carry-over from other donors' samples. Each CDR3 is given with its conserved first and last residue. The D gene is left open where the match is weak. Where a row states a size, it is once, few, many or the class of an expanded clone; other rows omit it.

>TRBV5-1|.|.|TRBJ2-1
CASSLVQGYNEQFF
TGCGCCAGCAGCTTGGTTCAGGGGTACAATGAGCAGTTCTTC
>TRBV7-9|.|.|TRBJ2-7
CASSLGTPYEQYF
TGTGCCAGCAGCTTAGGGACACCCTACGAGCAGTACTTC
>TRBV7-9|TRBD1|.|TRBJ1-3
CASSSLGQSSAGNTIYF
TGTGCCAGCAGCTCATTGGGACAGTCAAGCGCTGGAAACACCATATATTTT
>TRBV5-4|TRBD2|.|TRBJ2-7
CASSWGTSGTYEQYF
TGTGCCAGCAGCTGGGGGACTAGCGGAACCTACGAGCAGTACTTC
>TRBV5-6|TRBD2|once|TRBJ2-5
CASSFRLAGGLETQYF
TGTGCCAGCAGCTTTCGACTAGCGGGAGGGCTGGAGACCCAGTACTTC
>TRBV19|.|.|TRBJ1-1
CASLSGRLLGAMNTEAFF
TGTGCCAGTCTATCGGGGCGCCTCTTGGGGGCCATGAACACTGAAGCTTTCTTT
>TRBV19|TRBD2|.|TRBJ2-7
CASSKLGGSSYEQYF
TGTGCCAGTAGTAAGTTAGGCGGGAGCTCCTACGAGCAGTACTTC
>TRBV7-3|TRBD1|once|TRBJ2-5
CASSLGRDRGETQYF
TGTGCCAGCAGCCTCGGACGGGACAGAGGGGAGACCCAGTACTTC
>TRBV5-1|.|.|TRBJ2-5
CASSLLIQETQYF
TGCGCCAGCAGCTTACTAATCCAAGAGACCCAGTACTTC
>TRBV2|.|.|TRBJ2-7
CASRTDGSYEQYF
TGTGCCAGCAGGACAGACGGGTCCTACGAGCAGTACTTC
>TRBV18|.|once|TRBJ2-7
CASSPGTGYYEQYF
TGTGCCAGCTCACCTGGCACAGGATACTACGAGCAGTACTTC
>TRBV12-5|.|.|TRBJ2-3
CASGLSGSDTQYF
TGTGCTAGTGGTTTGTCAGGGTCAGATACGCAGTATTTT
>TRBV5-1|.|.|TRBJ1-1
CASTKQASNTEAFF
TGCGCCAGCACCAAACAGGCATCGAACACTGAAGCTTTCTTT
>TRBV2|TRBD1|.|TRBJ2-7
CASRTGTGYYEQYF
TGTGCCAGCAGGACAGGGACAGGGTACTACGAGCAGTACTTC
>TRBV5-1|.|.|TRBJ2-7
CASSTGQSYEQYF
TGCGCCAGCAGCACAGGACAGTCCTACGAGCAGTACTTC
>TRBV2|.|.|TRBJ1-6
CASSELYNSPLHF
TGTGCCAGCAGTGAACTGTATAATTCACCCCTCCACTTT
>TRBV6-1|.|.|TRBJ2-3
CAATPGQTNTDTQYF
TGTGCCGCCACACCGGGCCAGACTAACACAGATACGCAGTATTTT
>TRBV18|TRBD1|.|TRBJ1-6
CASSPLPTGQGGRNSPLHF
TGTGCCAGCTCACCCCTACCCACGGGACAGGGAGGTAGGAATTCACCCCTCCACTTT
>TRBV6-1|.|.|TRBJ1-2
CASRPSGGTGYGYTF
TGTGCCAGCAGACCCTCGGGAGGAACAGGCTATGGCTACACCTTC
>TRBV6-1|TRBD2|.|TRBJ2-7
CASTILAGEGYEQYF
TGTGCCAGCACCATACTAGCGGGGGAGGGCTACGAGCAGTACTTC
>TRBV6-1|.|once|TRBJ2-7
CASSEKGSYEQYF
TGTGCCAGCAGTGAAAAGGGGTCTTACGAGCAGTACTTC
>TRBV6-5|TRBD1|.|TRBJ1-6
CASRRDSSNSPLHF
TGTGCCAGCAGGAGGGACAGCAGTAATTCACCCCTCCACTTT
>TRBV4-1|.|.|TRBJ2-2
CASLGLPNTGELFF
TGCGCCAGCCTGGGCCTTCCGAACACCGGGGAGCTGTTTTTT
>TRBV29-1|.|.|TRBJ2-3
CSVSRGSTDTQYF
TGCAGCGTTTCGCGCGGAAGCACAGATACGCAGTATTTT
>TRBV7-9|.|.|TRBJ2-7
CASSPVGVPAYEQYF
TGTGCCAGCAGCCCAGTGGGAGTCCCGGCCTACGAGCAGTACTTC
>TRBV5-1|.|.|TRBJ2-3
CASHSPGVAVSTDTQYF
TGCGCCAGTCACTCTCCTGGGGTAGCGGTTAGCACAGATACGCAGTATTTT
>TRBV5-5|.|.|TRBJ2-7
CASSSNLRGSREQYF
TGTGCCAGCAGTTCAAACCTCAGGGGATCGCGCGAGCAGTACTTC
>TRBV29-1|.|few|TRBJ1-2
CSVATPPGSNTF
TGCAGCGTAGCCACCCCTCCAGGGTCCAACACCTTC
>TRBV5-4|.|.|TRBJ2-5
CASSSWIGEETQYF
TGTGCCAGCAGCTCCTGGATAGGGGAAGAGACCCAGTACTTC
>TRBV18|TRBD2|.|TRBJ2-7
CASSAGLVGEQYF
TGTGCCAGCTCAGCCGGACTAGTCGGCGAGCAGTACTTC
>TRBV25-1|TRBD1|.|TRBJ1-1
CASTRDGHRGTEAFF
TGTGCCAGCACCCGAGACGGGCACAGGGGCACTGAAGCTTTCTTT
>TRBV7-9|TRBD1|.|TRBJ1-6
CASSQPGQINSPLHF
TGTGCCAGCAGCCAGCCGGGACAGATTAATTCACCCCTCCACTTT
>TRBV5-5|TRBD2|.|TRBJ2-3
CASSSRVSGGSYTQYF
TGTGCCAGCAGCTCGCGGGTTAGCGGGGGGTCGTATACGCAGTATTTT
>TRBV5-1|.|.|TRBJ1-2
CASSLTGHPANYGYTF
TGCGCCAGCAGCTTGACGGGACACCCCGCTAACTATGGCTACACCTTC
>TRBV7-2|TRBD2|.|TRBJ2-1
CASSREGLAGFEFF
TGTGCCAGCAGCCGAGAGGGACTAGCGGGATTCGAGTTCTTC
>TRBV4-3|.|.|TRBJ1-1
CASSQDRAGRNTEAFF
TGCGCCAGCAGCCAAGATCGGGCAGGGCGGAACACTGAAGCTTTCTTT
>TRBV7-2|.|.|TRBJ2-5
CASTQRGGRLETQYF
TGTGCCAGCACCCAAAGGGGGGGGCGCTTAGAGACCCAGTACTTC
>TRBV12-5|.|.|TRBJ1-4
CASGPRVEKLFF
TGTGCTAGTGGACCGAGGGTTGAAAAACTGTTTTTT
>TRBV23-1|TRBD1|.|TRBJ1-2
CASRTGIYGYTF
TGCGCCAGCCGGACAGGGATCTATGGCTACACCTTC
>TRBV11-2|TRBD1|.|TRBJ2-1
CASSLGTGTGLDEQFF
TGTGCCAGCAGCTTGGGGACCGGGACAGGGTTGGATGAGCAGTTCTTC
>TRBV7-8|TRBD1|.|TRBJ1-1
CASKDRELTRAFF
TGTGCCAGCAAAGACAGGGAACTGACTCGGGCTTTCTTT
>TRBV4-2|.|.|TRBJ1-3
CASSQARGPGNTIYF
TGTGCCAGCAGCCAAGCCAGGGGACCTGGAAACACCATATATTTT
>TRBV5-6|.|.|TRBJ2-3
CASSLDAYTQYF
TGTGCCAGCAGCTTGGATGCGTATACGCAGTATTTT
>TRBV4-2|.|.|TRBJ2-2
CASSQEGGNTGELFF
TGTGCCAGCAGCCAAGAGGGGGGGAACACCGGGGAGCTGTTTTTT